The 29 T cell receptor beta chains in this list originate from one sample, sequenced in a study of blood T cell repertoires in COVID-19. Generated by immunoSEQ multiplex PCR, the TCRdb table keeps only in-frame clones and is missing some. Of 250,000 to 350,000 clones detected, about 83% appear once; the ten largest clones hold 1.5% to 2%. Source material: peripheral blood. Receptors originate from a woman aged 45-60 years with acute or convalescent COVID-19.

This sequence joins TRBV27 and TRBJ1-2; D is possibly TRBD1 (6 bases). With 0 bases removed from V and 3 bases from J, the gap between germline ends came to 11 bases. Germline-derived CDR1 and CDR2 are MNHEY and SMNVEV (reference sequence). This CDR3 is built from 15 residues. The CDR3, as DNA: TGTGCCAGCAGTTTATCAGCAGGGACACACTATGGCTACACCTTC. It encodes CASSLSAGTHYGYTF.

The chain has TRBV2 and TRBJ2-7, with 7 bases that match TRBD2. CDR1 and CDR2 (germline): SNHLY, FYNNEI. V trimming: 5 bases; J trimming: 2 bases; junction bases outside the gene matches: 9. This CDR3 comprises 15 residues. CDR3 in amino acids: CASSLRLAEAYEQYF. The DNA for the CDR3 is TGTGCCAGCAGTCTGAGGCTAGCGGAGGCCTACGAGCAGTACTTC. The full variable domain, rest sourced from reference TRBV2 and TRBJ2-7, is EPEVTQTPSHQVTQMGQEVILRCVPISNHLYFYWYRQILGQKVEFLVSFYNNEISEKSEIFDDQFSVERPDGSNFTLKIRSTKLEDSAMYFCASSLRLAEAYEQYFGPGTRLTVT.

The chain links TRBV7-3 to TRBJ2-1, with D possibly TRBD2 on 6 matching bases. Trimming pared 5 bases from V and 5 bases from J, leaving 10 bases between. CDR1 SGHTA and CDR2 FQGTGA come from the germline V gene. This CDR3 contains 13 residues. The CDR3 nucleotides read TGTGCCAGCAGCCGCGCGGGGAACAATGAGCAGTTCTTC. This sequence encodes CASSRAGNNEQFF.

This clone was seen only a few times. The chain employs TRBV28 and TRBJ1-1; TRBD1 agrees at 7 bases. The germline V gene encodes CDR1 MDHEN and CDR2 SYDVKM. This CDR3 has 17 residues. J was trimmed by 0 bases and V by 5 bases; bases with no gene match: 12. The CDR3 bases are TGTGCCAGCAGTCCCTTCCGGACAGGCCGTATGAACACTGAAGCTTTCTTT. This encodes CASSPFRTGRMNTEAFF.

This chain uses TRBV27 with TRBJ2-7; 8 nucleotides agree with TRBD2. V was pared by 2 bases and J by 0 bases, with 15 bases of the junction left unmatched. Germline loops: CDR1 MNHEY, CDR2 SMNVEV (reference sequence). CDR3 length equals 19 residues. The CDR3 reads CASSLARDYYSGTSYEQYF. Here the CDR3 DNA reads TGTGCCAGCAGTTTAGCCCGGGACTACTATAGCGGGACCTCCTACGAGCAGTACTTC.

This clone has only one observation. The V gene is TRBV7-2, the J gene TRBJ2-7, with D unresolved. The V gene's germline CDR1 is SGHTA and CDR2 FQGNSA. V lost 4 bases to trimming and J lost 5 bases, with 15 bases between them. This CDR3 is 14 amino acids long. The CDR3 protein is CASSSQRVNDEQYF. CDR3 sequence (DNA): TGTGCCAGCAGCTCCCAACGGGTTAACGACGAGCAGTACTTC.

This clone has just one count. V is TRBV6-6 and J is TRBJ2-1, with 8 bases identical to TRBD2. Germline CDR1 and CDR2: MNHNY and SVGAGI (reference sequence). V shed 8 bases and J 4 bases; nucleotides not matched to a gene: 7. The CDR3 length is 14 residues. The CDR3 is CASHWASGYNEQFF. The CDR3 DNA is TGTGCCAGCCATTGGGCTAGCGGGTACAATGAGCAGTTCTTC.

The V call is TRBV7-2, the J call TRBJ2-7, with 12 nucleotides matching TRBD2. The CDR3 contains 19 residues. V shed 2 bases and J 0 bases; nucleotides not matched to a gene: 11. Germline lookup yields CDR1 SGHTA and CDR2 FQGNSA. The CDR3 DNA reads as TGTGCCAGCAGCTTAAAAGGGACTAGCGGGCTGCTGAGCTCCTACGAGCAGTACTTC. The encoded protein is CASSLKGTSGLLSSYEQYF.

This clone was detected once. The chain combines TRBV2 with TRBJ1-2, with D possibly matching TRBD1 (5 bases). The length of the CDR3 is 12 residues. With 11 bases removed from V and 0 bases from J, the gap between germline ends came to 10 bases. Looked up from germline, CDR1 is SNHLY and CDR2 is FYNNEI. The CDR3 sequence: CASIRANYGYTF. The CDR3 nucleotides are TGTGCCTCGATCAGGGCTAACTATGGCTACACCTTC. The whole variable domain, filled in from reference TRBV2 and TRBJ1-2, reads EPEVTQTPSHQVTQMGQEVILRCVPISNHLYFYWYRQILGQKVEFLVSFYNNEISEKSEIFDDQFSVERPDGSNFTLKIRSTKLEDSAMYFCASIRANYGYTFGSGTRLTVV.

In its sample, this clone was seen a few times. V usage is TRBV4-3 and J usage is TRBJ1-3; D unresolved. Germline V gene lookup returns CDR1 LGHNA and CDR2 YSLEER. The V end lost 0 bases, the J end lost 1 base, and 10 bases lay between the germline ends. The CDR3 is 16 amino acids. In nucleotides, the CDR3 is TGCGCCAGCAGCCAAGAAAACAGTGTGTCTGGAAACACCATATATTTT. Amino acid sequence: CASSQENSVSGNTIYF.

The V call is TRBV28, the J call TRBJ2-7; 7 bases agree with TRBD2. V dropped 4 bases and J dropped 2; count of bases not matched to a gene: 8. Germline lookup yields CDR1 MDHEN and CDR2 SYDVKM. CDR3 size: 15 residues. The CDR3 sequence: CASSSTSASPYEQYF. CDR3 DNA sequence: TGTGCCAGCAGTTCCACTAGCGCGAGTCCCTACGAGCAGTACTTC.

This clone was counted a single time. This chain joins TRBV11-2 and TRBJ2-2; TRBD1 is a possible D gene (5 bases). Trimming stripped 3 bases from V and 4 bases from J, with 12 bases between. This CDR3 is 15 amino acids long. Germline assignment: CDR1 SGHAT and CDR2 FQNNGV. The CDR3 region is CASSFSIGVTGELFF. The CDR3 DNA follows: TGTGCCAGCAGCTTTTCGATAGGGGTCACCGGGGAGCTGTTTTTT.

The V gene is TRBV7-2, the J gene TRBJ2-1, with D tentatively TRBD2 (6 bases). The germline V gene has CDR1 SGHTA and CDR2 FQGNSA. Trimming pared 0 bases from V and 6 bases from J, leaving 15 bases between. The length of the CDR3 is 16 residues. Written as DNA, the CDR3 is TGTGCCAGCAGCTTAGCCCCGGGACTCCAGGTCAATGAGCAGTTCTTC. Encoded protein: CASSLAPGLQVNEQFF.

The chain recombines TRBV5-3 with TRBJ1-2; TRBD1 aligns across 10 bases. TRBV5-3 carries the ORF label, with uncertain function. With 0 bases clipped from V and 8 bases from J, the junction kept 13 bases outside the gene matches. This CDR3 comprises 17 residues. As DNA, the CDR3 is TGTGCCAGAAGCTTGGTTTCCCCCGCCCGGGACAGGGGAGGCTACACCTTC. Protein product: CARSLVSPARDRGGYTF.

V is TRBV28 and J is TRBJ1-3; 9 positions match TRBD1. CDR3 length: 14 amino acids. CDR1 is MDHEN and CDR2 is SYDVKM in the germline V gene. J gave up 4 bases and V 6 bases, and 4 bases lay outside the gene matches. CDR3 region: CASRPGQGGNTIYF. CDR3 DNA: TGTGCCAGCAGACCAGGACAGGGGGGAAACACCATATATTTT.

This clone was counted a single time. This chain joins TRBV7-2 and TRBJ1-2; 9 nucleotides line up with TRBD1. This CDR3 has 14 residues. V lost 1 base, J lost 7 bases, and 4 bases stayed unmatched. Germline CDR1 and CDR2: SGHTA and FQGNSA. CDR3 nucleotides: TGTGCCAGCAGCTTAGGGGGACAGGGTGTTGGCTACACCTTC. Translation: CASSLGGQGVGYTF.

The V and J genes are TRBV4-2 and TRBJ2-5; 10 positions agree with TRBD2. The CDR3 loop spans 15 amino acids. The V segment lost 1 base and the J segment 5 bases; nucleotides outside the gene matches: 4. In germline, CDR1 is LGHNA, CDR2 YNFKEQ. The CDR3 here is CASSQGPAGGETQYF. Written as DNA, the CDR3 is TGTGCCAGCAGCCAAGGGCCAGCGGGAGGGGAGACCCAGTACTTC.

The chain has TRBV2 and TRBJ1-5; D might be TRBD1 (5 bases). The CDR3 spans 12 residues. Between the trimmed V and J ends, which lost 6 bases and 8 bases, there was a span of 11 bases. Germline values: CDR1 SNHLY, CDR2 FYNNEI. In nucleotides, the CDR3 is TGTGCCAGCAGCTCAGGGTCTAAGCCCCAGCATTTT. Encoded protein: CASSSGSKPQHF. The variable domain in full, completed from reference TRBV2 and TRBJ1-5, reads EPEVTQTPSHQVTQMGQEVILRCVPISNHLYFYWYRQILGQKVEFLVSFYNNEISEKSEIFDDQFSVERPDGSNFTLKIRSTKLEDSAMYFCASSSGSKPQHFGDGTRLSIL.

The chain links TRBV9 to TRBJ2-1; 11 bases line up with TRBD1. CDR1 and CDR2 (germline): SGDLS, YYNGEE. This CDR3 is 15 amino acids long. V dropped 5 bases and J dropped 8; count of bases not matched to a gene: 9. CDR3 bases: TGTGCCAGCAGTTTGTCCGGGACAGGGGGTGATGAGCAGTTCTTC. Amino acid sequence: CASSLSGTGGDEQFF.

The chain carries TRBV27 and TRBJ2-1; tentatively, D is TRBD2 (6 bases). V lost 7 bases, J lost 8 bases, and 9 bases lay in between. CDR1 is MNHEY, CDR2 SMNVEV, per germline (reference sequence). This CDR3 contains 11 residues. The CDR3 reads CASTRGYEQFF. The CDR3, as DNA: TGTGCCAGCACCCGGGGGTATGAGCAGTTCTTC.

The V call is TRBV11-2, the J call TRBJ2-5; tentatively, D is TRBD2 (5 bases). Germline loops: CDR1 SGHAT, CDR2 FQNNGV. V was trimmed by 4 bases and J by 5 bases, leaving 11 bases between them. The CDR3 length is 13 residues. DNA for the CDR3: TGTGCCAGCAGCTCAGACTATGGTGAGACCCAGTACTTC. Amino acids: CASSSDYGETQYF.

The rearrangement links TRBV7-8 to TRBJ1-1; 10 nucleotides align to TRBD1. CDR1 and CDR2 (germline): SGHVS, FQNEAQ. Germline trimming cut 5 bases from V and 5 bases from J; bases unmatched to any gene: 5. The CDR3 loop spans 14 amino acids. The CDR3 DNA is TGTGCCAGCAGCACATGGACAGGGGGAACTGAAGCTTTCTTT. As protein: CASSTWTGGTEAFF. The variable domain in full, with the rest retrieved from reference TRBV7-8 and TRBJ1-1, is GAGVSQSPRYKVAKRGQDVALRCDPISGHVSLFWYQQALGQGPEFLTYFQNEAQLDKSGLPSDRFFAERPEGSVSTLKIQRTQQEDSAVYLCASSTWTGGTEAFFGQGTRLTVV.

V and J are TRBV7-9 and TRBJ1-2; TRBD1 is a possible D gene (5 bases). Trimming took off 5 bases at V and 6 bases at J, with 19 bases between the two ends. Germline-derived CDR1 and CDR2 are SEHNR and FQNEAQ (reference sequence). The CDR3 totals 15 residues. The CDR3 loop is CASSPRPRGGDGYTF. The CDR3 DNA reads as TGTGCCAGCAGCCCAAGACCCCGGGGGGGAGATGGCTACACCTTC.

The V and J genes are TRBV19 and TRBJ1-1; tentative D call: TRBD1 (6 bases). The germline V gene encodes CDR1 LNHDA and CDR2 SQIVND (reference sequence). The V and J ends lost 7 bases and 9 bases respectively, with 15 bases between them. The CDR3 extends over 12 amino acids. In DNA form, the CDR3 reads TGTGCCAGTATGGGGGGGCTCGGTAAAGCTTTCTTT. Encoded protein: CASMGGLGKAFF.

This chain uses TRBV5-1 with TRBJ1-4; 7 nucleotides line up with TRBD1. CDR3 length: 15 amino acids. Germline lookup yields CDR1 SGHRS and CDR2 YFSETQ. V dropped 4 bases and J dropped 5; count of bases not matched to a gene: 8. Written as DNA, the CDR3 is TGCGCCAGCAGCCAAACCGGGACAGAAAATGAAAAACTGTTTTTT. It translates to CASSQTGTENEKLFF.

The CDR3 reads CASSALGQGNTEAFF. Written as DNA, the CDR3 is TGTGCCAGCAGCGCATTGGGACAGGGGAACACTGAAGCTTTCTTT. The chain combines TRBV7-3 with TRBJ1-1; 9 nucleotides align to TRBD1. V was clipped by 5 bases and J by 1 base; unmatched bases: 5. This CDR3 is built from 15 residues. Germline CDR1 and CDR2: SGHTA and FQGTGA.

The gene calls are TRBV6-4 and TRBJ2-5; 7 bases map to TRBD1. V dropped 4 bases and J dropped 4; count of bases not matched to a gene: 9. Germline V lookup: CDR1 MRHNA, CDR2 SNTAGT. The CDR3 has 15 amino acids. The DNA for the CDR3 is TGTGCCAGCAGTGTCGGGACAGCCAAGGGAGAGACCCAGTACTTC. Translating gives CASSVGTAKGETQYF.

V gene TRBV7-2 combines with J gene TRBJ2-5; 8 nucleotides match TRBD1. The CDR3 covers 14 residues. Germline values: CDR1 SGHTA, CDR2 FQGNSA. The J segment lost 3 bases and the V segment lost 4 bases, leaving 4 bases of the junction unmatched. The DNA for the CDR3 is TGTGCCAGCAGCTCACAGGGGGGCGAAGAGACCCAGTACTTC. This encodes CASSSQGGEETQYF.

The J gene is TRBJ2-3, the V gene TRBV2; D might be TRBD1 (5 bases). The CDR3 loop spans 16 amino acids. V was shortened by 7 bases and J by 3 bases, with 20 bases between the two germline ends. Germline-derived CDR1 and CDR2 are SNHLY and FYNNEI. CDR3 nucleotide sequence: TGTGCCAGCACTGACCCAGGAAGGGGTAAAACAGATACGCAGTATTTT. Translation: CASTDPGRGKTDTQYF.